This T cell receptor beta chain was sequenced for a study of identical twins. The study's findings and limits: Diverse VJ usage suggested most zero-insertion clonotypes were not invariant T cells. When twins shared out-of-frame alpha sequences, those sequences had excess low generation probability. The degree of excess twin sharing was weaker in beta out-of-frame sequences.

There are a few counts of this clonotype. Its antigen is still unknown. TCRdb re-analysed the 5' RACE reads in MiXCR, keeping a single row per CDR3 protein. The sample consists of roughly 260,000 distinct CDR3 sequences, approximately 6.8% of them appearing once. The CDR3 sequence is 13 residues long. V was shortened by 3 bases and J by 3 bases, with 9 bases between the two germline ends. Germline V gives CDR1 PRHDT, CDR2 FYEKMQ (reference sequence). This same sample was also taken into another study, of yellow fever vaccine responses in identical twins.

The chain joins TRBV13 to TRBJ2-7; D call uncertain. The source material was CD8+ T cells sorted from blood. The clonotype was recovered from a woman between 18 and 29 years old in good health. CDR3 in DNA: TGTGCCAGCAGCTTGACCAGCAACTACGAGCAGTACTTC. It codes for CASSLTSNYEQYF. Full variable domain (remainder filled in from reference TRBV13 and TRBJ2-7): AAGVIQSPRHLIKEKRETATLKCYPIPRHDTVYWYQQGPGQDPQFLISFYEKMQSDKGSIPDRFSAQQFSDYHSELNMSSLELGDSALYFCASSLTSNYEQYFGPGTRLTVT.